This passage covers 6 T cell receptor beta chains from one sample sequenced in a study of cytomegalovirus exposure and HLA in healthy donors. The method was immunoSEQ multiplex PCR; TCRdb's version includes in-frame clones alone and lacks a portion of them. Among more than 150,000 clones listed, approximately 83% were seen once. Sequencing was done on a sample of PBMCs. These receptors were obtained from a woman between 18 and 30 years old in good health and CMV-seropositive.

The rearrangement uses TRBV13 and TRBJ1-3; no reliable D call. V lost 5 bases, J lost 0 bases, and 20 bases lay in between. Germline V gene lookup returns CDR1 PRHDT and CDR2 FYEKMQ (reference sequence). The CDR3 has 18 residues. CDR3 DNA: TGTGCCAGCAGCCGTAAATTCGGATGGGCGGGCTCTGGAAACACCATATATTTT. Encoded protein: CASSRKFGWAGSGNTIYF.

The chain links TRBV6-5 to TRBJ1-6; 7 bases fit TRBD1. Trimming removed 5 bases from V and 10 bases from J; junction bases left unmatched: 8. Germline lookup yields CDR1 MNHEY and CDR2 SVGAGI. This CDR3 is built from 14 residues. CDR3 loop: CASSPGTARSPLHF. The CDR3 nucleotides read TGTGCCAGCAGTCCCGGGACAGCCAGGTCACCCCTCCACTTT.

This chain joins TRBV7-9 and TRBJ1-1; TRBD1 is a possible D gene (5 bases). V was clipped by 5 bases and J by 0 bases, with 13 bases between them. The CDR3 is made up of 15 amino acids. From germline, CDR1 is SEHNR and CDR2 FQNEAQ (reference sequence). This CDR3 is CASSPAGALNTEAFF. CDR3 nucleotides: TGTGCCAGCAGCCCGGCTGGGGCCCTGAACACTGAAGCTTTCTTT.

The chain has TRBV6-1 and TRBJ2-1; 7 bases match TRBD2. The ends lost 4 bases at V and 8 bases at J; junction bases unmatched: 8. CDR3 length: 14 amino acids. Germline lookup yields CDR1 MNHNS and CDR2 SASEGT. The CDR3 sequence is CASSGNGGWDEQFF. Written as DNA, the CDR3 is TGTGCCAGCAGTGGAAACGGGGGGTGGGATGAGCAGTTCTTC.

The chain employs TRBV11-2 and TRBJ2-7; 10 bases align to TRBD1. CDR1 SGHAT and CDR2 FQNNGV come from the germline V gene. The CDR3 runs to 14 residues. The V and J ends lost 3 bases and 6 bases, in that order; junction bases with no gene match: 5. Here the CDR3 reads CASSLTGGASEQYF. The CDR3 bases are TGTGCCAGCAGCTTGACAGGGGGCGCGAGCGAGCAGTACTTC. Complete variable domain (other parts from reference TRBV11-2 and TRBJ2-7): EAGVAQSPRYKIIEKRQSVAFWCNPISGHATLYWYQQILGQGPKLLIQFQNNGVVDDSQLPKDRFSAERLKGVDSTLKIQPAKLEDSAVYLCASSLTGGASEQYFGPGTRLTVT.

The chain joins TRBV4-3 to TRBJ1-5, with 9 bases fitting TRBD1. Germline V lookup: CDR1 LGHNA, CDR2 YSLEER. The CDR3 is 17 residues long. The J segment lost 3 bases and the V segment lost 2 bases, leaving 8 bases of the junction unmatched. CDR3 protein: CASSQSGQGTYNQPQHF. CDR3 in DNA: TGCGCCAGCAGCCAAAGCGGACAGGGGACTTACAATCAGCCCCAGCATTTT.